Below are 20 T cell receptor beta chains sequenced from a single sample in a study of control samples from healthy donors and cancer patients. The protocol was immunoSEQ multiplex PCR, while the TCRdb copy is restricted to in-frame clones and leaves out a portion. The sample records 100,000 to 150,000 clones, approximately 90% being singletons. Specimen: blood. These receptors came from a man aged 18 to 35 in good health.

The chain links TRBV5-5 to TRBJ2-2, with D maybe TRBD1 (6 bases). The V gene's germline CDR1 is SGHKS and CDR2 YYEKEE (reference sequence). The CDR3 runs 15 residues. V shed 4 bases and J shed 4 bases, with 14 bases lying between them. This CDR3 is CASSLHKQGTGELFF. The CDR3 region has the DNA TGTGCCAGCAGCCTCCATAAACAGGGCACCGGGGAGCTGTTTTTT.

This rearrangement joins TRBV11-2 to TRBJ1-1; 10 bases line up with TRBD1. The CDR3 has 15 residues. Per the germline V gene, CDR1 is SGHAT and CDR2 is FQNNGV. The trim removed 4 bases at V and 3 bases at J, leaving 5 bases unmatched. The CDR3 protein is CASSSLDRGDTEAFF. DNA of the CDR3: TGTGCCAGCAGCTCTCTGGACAGGGGGGACACTGAAGCTTTCTTT.

The J gene is TRBJ2-5, the V gene TRBV6-5, with D tentatively TRBD2 (6 bases). This CDR3 is 13 amino acids long. Trimming removed 6 bases at V and 1 base at J, with 9 bases between. The germline V gene has CDR1 MNHEY and CDR2 SVGAGI. CDR3 bases: TGTGCCAGCAGCCTTAGCGGCCAAGAGACCCAGTACTTC. Its translation is CASSLSGQETQYF.

The J gene is TRBJ2-1, the V gene TRBV24-1; 8 bases are shared with TRBD2. The CDR3 spans 15 residues. Trimming cost V 2 bases and J 7 bases; bases outside gene matches: 6. Germline V gene sequence: CDR1 KGHDR, CDR2 SFDVKD. This chain's CDR3 is CATSDYAGGWNEQFF. The CDR3 region has the DNA TGTGCCACCAGTGATTATGCGGGGGGCTGGAATGAGCAGTTCTTC.

This chain connects TRBV5-1 to TRBJ1-6; 10 bases map to TRBD1. With 3 bases clipped from V and 9 bases from J, the junction kept 6 bases outside the gene matches. The CDR3 has 15 amino acids. Germline assignment: CDR1 SGHRS and CDR2 YFSETQ. The CDR3 sequence is CASSWGTGEGSPLHF. The CDR3, as DNA: TGCGCCAGCAGCTGGGGGACAGGGGAAGGTTCACCCCTCCACTTT. The whole variable domain, filled in from reference TRBV5-1 and TRBJ1-6, reads KAGVTQTPRYLIKTRGQQVTLSCSPISGHRSVSWYQQTPGQGLQFLFEYFSETQRNKGNFPGRFSGRQFSNSRSEMNVSTLELGDSALYLCASSWGTGEGSPLHFGNGTRLTVT.

V usage is TRBV27 and J usage is TRBJ2-2; D is tentatively TRBD1 or TRBD2 (5 bases each). Per germline, CDR1 MNHEY and CDR2 SMNVEV (reference sequence). This CDR3 contains 14 residues. The germline V and J ends were trimmed by 6 bases and 1 base, with 9 bases remaining between them. The CDR3 loop reads CASRLGRNTGELFF. CDR3 coding DNA: TGTGCCAGCAGACTGGGACGGAACACCGGGGAGCTGTTTTTT.

The rearrangement links TRBV7-2 to TRBJ2-4; TRBD2 matches 7 bases. CDR3 length equals 14 residues. V was pared by 1 base and J by 8 bases, with 5 bases of the junction left unmatched. Germline V gives CDR1 SGHTA, CDR2 FQGNSA. The CDR3, as DNA: TGTGCCAGCAGCTTAGACCAGGCGGGGGACATTCAGTACTTC. It is translated as CASSLDQAGDIQYF.

The chain couples TRBV29-1 to TRBJ1-1, with 9 positions matching TRBD1. Germline CDR1 and CDR2: SQVTM and ANQGSEA. The CDR3 totals 13 residues. Unmatched junction bases numbered 5, after V lost 7 bases and J lost 2 bases. CDR3 nucleotide sequence: TGCAGCGCTGAGACAGGGGGAAACACTGAAGCTTTCTTT. Amino acids: CSAETGGNTEAFF.

This sequence joins TRBV11-2 and TRBJ1-1; D unresolved. Trimming took 5 bases from V and 5 from J, leaving 15 bases between them. The CDR3 covers 14 residues. The germline gives CDR1 SGHAT, CDR2 FQNNGV. CDR3 sequence (DNA): TGTGCCAGCAGCCTGGACGGATTCCGAACTGAAGCTTTCTTT. Translated: CASSLDGFRTEAFF.

The rearrangement uses TRBV5-6 and TRBJ1-5, with D maybe TRBD1 (5 bases). The germline V gene has CDR1 SGHDT and CDR2 YYEEEE. The CDR3 sequence is 14 residues long. The V end lost 4 bases, the J end lost 4 bases, and 12 bases lay between the germline ends. This chain's CDR3 is CASSHTNRNQPQHF. DNA for the CDR3: TGTGCCAGCAGCCATACCAACAGGAATCAGCCCCAGCATTTT.

The CDR3 reads CAWSASDTQYF. As DNA, the CDR3 is TGTGCCTGGAGTGCCTCCGATACGCAGTATTTT. V and J are TRBV30 and TRBJ2-3, with D hard to call. This CDR3 comprises 11 residues. Germline CDR1 is GTSNPN and CDR2 is SVGIG (reference sequence). Trimming shortened V by 1 base and J by 6 bases, and 5 bases separated the two germline ends.

The chain combines TRBV18 with TRBJ2-6; possible D gene TRBD1, 6 bases. The CDR3 has 15 amino acids. V lost 4 bases and J lost 10, with 17 bases in between. CDR1 and CDR2 from the germline V gene are KGHSH and LQKENI. This chain's CDR3 is CASSLTQTGGNVLTF. CDR3 DNA sequence: TGTGCCAGCTCACTTACACAGACAGGCGGTAACGTCCTGACTTTC.

The chain carries TRBV2 and TRBJ2-1; TRBD1 agrees at 9 bases. The length of the CDR3 is 17 residues. Trimming cost V 6 bases and J 8 bases; bases outside gene matches: 17. Germline assignment: CDR1 SNHLY and CDR2 FYNNEI. The CDR3 protein is CASRYPIPGQGADEQFF. The CDR3 bases are TGTGCCAGCAGATATCCAATCCCGGGACAGGGAGCCGATGAGCAGTTCTTC.

This chain uses TRBV9 with TRBJ1-1; perhaps TRBD1 as D (5 bases). The germline gives CDR1 SGDLS, CDR2 YYNGEE. This CDR3 is built from 14 residues. V shed 3 bases and J shed 1 base, with 10 bases lying between them. CDR3 sequence (DNA): TGTGCCAGCAGCGACAGGAATGCGAACACTGAAGCTTTCTTT. Its protein is CASSDRNANTEAFF.

In nucleotides, the CDR3 is TGTGCCAGTAGTTCAACTAGCGGGGGGGCCCTAAGCACAGATACGCAGTATTTT. Amino acid sequence: CASSSTSGGALSTDTQYF. The genes are TRBV19 and TRBJ2-3; 13 bases are a match to TRBD2. Germline V gene lookup returns CDR1 LNHDA and CDR2 SQIVND (reference sequence). The V segment lost 5 bases and the J segment 0 bases; nucleotides outside the gene matches: 8. The CDR3 consists of 18 residues. Together with reference TRBV19 and TRBJ2-3, the CDR3 gives the full variable domain: DGGITQSPKYLFRKEGQNVTLSCEQNLNHDAMYWYRQDPGQGLRLIYYSQIVNDFQKGDIAEGYSVSREKKESFPLTVTSAQKNPTAFYLCASSSTSGGALSTDTQYFGPGTRLTVL.

The chain is built from TRBV30 and TRBJ1-5; TRBD1 matches at 7 bases. The germline V gene has CDR1 GTSNPN and CDR2 SVGIG (reference sequence). V lost 3 bases and J lost 7; bases outside the gene matches: 9. This CDR3 spans 14 amino acids. The CDR3: CAWSVGTAGQPQHF. In nucleotides, the CDR3 is TGTGCCTGGAGCGTCGGGACAGCCGGACAGCCCCAGCATTTT.

The genes are TRBV5-6 and TRBJ1-2; a possible D gene is TRBD1 (5 bases). Trimming cost V 0 bases and J 4 bases, with 10 bases left between them. From germline, CDR1 is SGHDT and CDR2 YYEEEE. CDR3 length: 14 residues. CDR3 protein: CASSLAGGRYGYTF. CDR3 nucleotide sequence: TGTGCCAGCAGCTTGGCCGGGGGACGCTATGGCTACACCTTC.

J is TRBJ1-1 and V is TRBV5-1; no clear D. The V gene's germline CDR1 is SGHRS and CDR2 YFSETQ. This CDR3 is built from 13 residues. V shed 4 bases and J shed 1 base, with 8 bases lying between them. The CDR3 nucleotides read TGCGCCAGCAGCCCACGACCGAACACTGAAGCTTTCTTT. Translating it yields CASSPRPNTEAFF.

The rearrangement joins TRBV25-1 to TRBJ2-2; possible D gene TRBD1, 6 bases. V gave up 2 bases and J gave up 5 bases, with 18 bases separating them. Germline V gene sequence: CDR1 MGHDK, CDR2 SYGVNS. This CDR3 region has 17 residues. The chain's CDR3 is CASSEPLPFTGTGELFF. CDR3 bases: TGTGCCAGCAGTGAACCCCTCCCTTTTACAGGGACCGGGGAGCTGTTTTTT.

This chain links TRBV29-1 with TRBJ2-1, with 7 bases matching TRBD1. From germline, CDR1 is SQVTM and CDR2 ANQGSEA. The junction had 5 bases not matched to a gene; V was cut back by 4 bases and J by 8 bases. The CDR3 loop spans 12 amino acids. Written as DNA, the CDR3 is TGCAGCGTTGTAGACAGGGTGGATGAGCAGTTCTTC. This gives the protein CSVVDRVDEQFF.